This TCR beta chain emerged from a study of human T cells and chemical hapten exposure. Study as a whole: Per-sample TCR yields varied mainly from small pooled library volume differences.

The study's library attached unique molecular identifiers to single cDNA molecules. Per the study methods: Sample TCR counts, which ranged from roughly 20,000 to 750,000, had a median of approximately 100,000. TCRdb reanalysed the reads using MiXCR and keeps one entry per CDR3 protein. TCRdb assigned the V and J calls; the authors' analysis was not used. The repertoire holds 100,000 to 150,000 distinct CDR3 sequences, with 6.5% to 10% as singletons. The study extracted total RNA from unfractionated whole blood. General study results and limits: TCRs at a frequency above 1 in 1000 stayed unchanged with DPC sensitization.

V was shortened by 3 bases and J by 4 bases, with 10 bases between the two germline ends. The CDR3 sequence is 13 residues long. Germline-derived CDR1 and CDR2 are LNHDA and SQIVND (reference sequence). In this sample, this clonotype turned up a few times. Its antigen is as yet unknown. Material for sequencing was whole blood. The V and J genes are TRBV19 and TRBJ2-7; tentative D call: TRBD2 (6 bases). The clonotype was recovered from a human donor in good health. Some clones in this sample may be carry-over from other donors' samples. The CDR3 region is CASSMLGRYEQYF. DNA of the CDR3: TGTGCCAGTAGTATGTTAGGGAGGTACGAGCAGTACTTC.